Following are 23 T cell receptor beta chains from one sample sequenced in a study of tumor and adjacent non-tumor tissue in lung cancer. TCRbeta libraries were built with three rounds of nested PCR, modified from ARM-PCR. MiXCR was run by TCRdb on the multiplex PCR reads, yielding one entry per CDR3 protein. The table shows some 95,000 distinct CDR3 sequences, with 80% occurring only once. This sample's RNA came from whole unsorted tissue. This non-tumor lung sample came from over 3 cm beyond the tumor edge. Sequencing used distant non-tumor lung tissue. The origin of the receptors is a man aged 55 to 70 with small cell lung cancer.

On this clonotype: Because the CDR3 is missing its conserved closing phenylalanine or tryptophan, this is likely a read error. The rearrangement joins TRBV29-1 to TRBJ2-1; D is possibly TRBD1 (6 bases). The CDR3 has 13 amino acids. In germline, CDR1 is SQVTM, CDR2 ANQGSEA. Trimming shortened V by 4 bases and J by 4 bases, and 11 bases separated the two germline ends. Here the CDR3 DNA reads TGCAGCGTTGTAACAGGGTGGTACAATGAGCAGTTCCTC. Translating gives CSVVTGWYNEQFL.

Comments on this clonotype: A junction end diverges from the germline sequence, so it may reflect a read error. The V and J genes are TRBV29-1 and TRBJ2-1; no clear D gene. Germline lookup yields CDR1 SQVTM and CDR2 ANQGSEA. CDR3 length equals 14 residues. The DNA for the CDR3 is TGCAGTGTTGAGTCGTGGGTCTCCTGCAATGAGCAGTTCTTC. Amino acid sequence: CSVESWVSCNEQFF.

Concerning this clonotype: No conserved phenylalanine or tryptophan ends this CDR3, so it is likely a read error. The limits of the CDR3 on the DNA are not certain, so only TCRdb's listed CDR3 is given. The rearrangement joins TRBV4-1 to TRBJ2-2; no DNA check was done on the table's D call, TRBD2. Including both end residues, the CDR3 is 17 amino acids long. From germline, CDR1 is MGHRA and CDR2 YSYEKL. The CDR3 is CASRSRTSGTNTGELSL.

In its sample, this clonotype was seen many times. The chain is built from TRBV5-5 and TRBJ2-1; 10 nucleotides align to TRBD2. V was clipped by 3 bases and J by 1 base; unmatched bases: 19. The CDR3 totals 21 residues. CDR1 and CDR2 (germline): SGHKS, YYEKEE (reference sequence). CDR3 sequence reads: CASSSKLGSGRASGSYNEQFF. As DNA, the CDR3 is TGTGCCAGCAGCTCCAAGCTAGGGAGCGGGAGGGCCTCGGGATCCTACAATGAGCAGTTCTTC.

Comment on this clonotype: A read error may account for a junction end that differs from germline. The rearrangement links TRBV4-2 to TRBJ2-1; no definite D call. The germline CDR1 and CDR2 sequences are LGHNA and YNFKEQ. The CDR3 runs 15 residues. The CDR3, as DNA: TGTGACAGCAGCCAAGTCGGCCGTCCGTACAATGAGCAGTTCTTC. Encoded protein: CDSSQVGRPYNEQFF.

Points on this clonotype: A much larger clone is a single base away; this may be a read error. J is TRBJ1-5 and V is TRBV20-1, with 7 bases matching TRBD1. The germline CDR1 and CDR2 sequences are DFQATT and SNEGSKA (reference sequence). The CDR3 is made up of 14 amino acids. V dropped 6 bases and J dropped 0; count of bases not matched to a gene: 5. Here the CDR3 reads CSASGQCSNQPQHF. CDR3 in DNA: TGCAGTGCCTCGGGACAGTGTAGCAATCAGCCCCAGCATTTT.

V and J are TRBV12-3 or TRBV12-4 and TRBJ2-4, with TRBD2 as a possible D gene (6 bases). V lost 3 bases and J lost 8, with 11 bases in between. The CDR3 is 13 residues long. The CDR3 DNA reads as TGTGCCAGCAGTTTTACGGGGGAATACATTCAGTACTTC. Amino acids: CASSFTGEYIQYF.

As concerns this clonotype: A junction end diverges from the germline sequence, so it may reflect a read error. This rearrangement joins TRBV4-1 to TRBJ1-5; no definite D call. Germline CDR1 reads MGHRA; CDR2 reads YSYEKL. The CDR3 loop spans 18 amino acids. In DNA form, the CDR3 reads TGCGTCAGCAGTCAAGAAGCCTCCCGGGCCCTTCTCAATCAGCCCCAGCATTTT. Translated: CVSSQEASRALLNQPQHF.

This sequence joins TRBV5-6 and TRBJ2-7; weak D call: TRBD2 (5 bases). Germline lookup yields CDR1 SGHDT and CDR2 YYEEEE. The CDR3 has 14 amino acids. As DNA, the CDR3 is TGTGCCAGCAGCCACAGTGACTACCTCTACGAGCTGTACGTG. Protein sequence: CASSHSDYLYELYV.

As regards this clonotype: Relative to the germline gene, one junction end is altered; a read error may explain this. The chain carries TRBV30 and TRBJ2-5; maybe TRBD1 (5 bases). The CDR3 spans 14 residues. Germline lookup yields CDR1 GTSNPN and CDR2 SVGIG (reference sequence). DNA of the CDR3: TGTGCCTGGAGTATGTTTGGGGCGCAAGAGGCCCAGTACTTC. It is translated as CAWSMFGAQEAQYF.

A word on this clonotype: The junction departs from the called germline gene at one end, perhaps through a read error. The rearrangement uses TRBV6-1 and TRBJ2-7, with 13 positions matching TRBD2. Germline V gene sequence: CDR1 MNHNS, CDR2 SASEGT. CDR3 size: 15 residues. The CDR3 DNA reads TGTGTCAGCAGTGAAGGGGGACTAGCGGGGAACGAGCAGTATTTC. This gives the protein CVSSEGGLAGNEQYF.

As regards this clonotype: A read error is possible here, since a much larger clone lies one base away. J is TRBJ1-5 and V is TRBV20-1; D perhaps matches TRBD1 (5 bases). Germline CDR1 DFQATT, CDR2 SNEGSKA (reference sequence). V shed 3 bases and J shed 4 bases, with 7 bases lying between them. CDR3 length equals 12 residues. The chain's CDR3 is CSASTGNQPQHF. The CDR3 DNA reads TGCAGTGCTAGCACAGGAAATCAGCCCCAGCATTTT.

Concerning this clonotype: An end of the junction differs from the germline gene, which may be a read error. J is TRBJ2-1 and V is TRBV11-2; 10 positions match TRBD2. The germline gives CDR1 SGHAT, CDR2 FQNNGV. The CDR3 runs to 18 residues. CDR3 loop: CTSSLGVAGGYYYNEQFF. In nucleotides, the CDR3 is TGTACCAGCAGTTTAGGGGTAGCGGGAGGCTACTACTACAATGAGCAGTTCTTC.

Note on this clonotype: The germline gene is not matched at one end of the junction; a read error may be the cause. The rearrangement uses TRBV29-1 and TRBJ2-3, with D hard to call. Germline CDR1 reads SQVTM; CDR2 reads ANQGSEA. The CDR3 contains 13 residues. This CDR3 is CRVESRGTDTQYF. The CDR3 DNA follows: TGCAGGGTTGAGAGCCGGGGCACAGATACGCAGTATTTT.

As regards this clonotype: Relative to the germline gene, one junction end is altered; a read error may explain this. This chain uses TRBV6-1 with TRBJ1-4; possibly TRBD1 for D (5 bases). The CDR3 runs 16 residues. Germline loops: CDR1 MNHNS, CDR2 SASEGT. Here the CDR3 reads CVSSVNRDGSNEKLFF. CDR3 sequence (DNA): TGTGTCAGTAGTGTAAATCGGGACGGGAGTAATGAGAAACTGTTTTTT.

CDR3 nucleotides: TGTGCCAGCAGTCTAGTGGACGGGGAAGAGACCCAGTACTTC. Its translation: CASSLVDGEETQYF. This chain connects TRBV12-3 or TRBV12-4 to TRBJ2-5, with D perhaps TRBD2 (5 bases). This CDR3 comprises 14 residues. V was pared by 5 bases and J by 3 bases, with 13 bases between.

This clonotype has at least ten counts. V usage is TRBV30 and J usage is TRBJ2-3, with D uncertain. V shed 1 base and J shed 1 base, with 12 bases lying between them. Per the germline V gene, CDR1 is GTSNPN and CDR2 is SVGIG (reference sequence). This CDR3 region has 15 residues. CDR3 in amino acids: CAWSEARGGTDTQYF. The CDR3 DNA reads as TGTGCCTGGAGTGAGGCTAGAGGCGGCACAGATACGCAGTATTTT.

As regards this clonotype: At one end the junction does not follow the germline gene, possibly because of a read error. This chain uses TRBV12-3 or TRBV12-4 with TRBJ2-2; no clear D gene. The CDR3 contains 12 residues. This chain's CDR3 is CVSSYMPGELFF. CDR3 nucleotides: TGTGTCAGCAGTTATATGCCCGGGGAGCTGTTTTTT.

The J gene is TRBJ2-7, the V gene TRBV10-3; 7 nucleotides line up with TRBD2. The germline V gene encodes CDR1 ENHRY and CDR2 SYGVKD. V was pared by 5 bases and J by 4 bases, with 11 bases of the junction left unmatched. There are 15 residues in the CDR3. CDR3 amino acids: CAISTMLAEAYEQYV. In nucleotides, the CDR3 is TGTGCCATCAGTACAATGCTAGCGGAGGCGTACGAGCAGTACGTC.

The V and J genes are TRBV24-1 and TRBJ2-1; D not resolved. Looked up from germline, CDR1 is KGHDR and CDR2 is SFDVKD. This CDR3 region has 18 residues. V gave up 9 bases and J gave up 0 bases, with 23 bases separating them. CDR3 nucleotide sequence: TGTGCCACCCTTAGCTGGAATCTAACCTTGAACTCCTACAATGAGCAGTTCTTC. Translated, it gives CATLSWNLTLNSYNEQFF.

The chain recombines TRBV29-1 with TRBJ2-7; D is possibly TRBD1 (6 bases). Germline CDR1 SQVTM, CDR2 ANQGSEA. The CDR3 consists of 12 residues. Trimming shortened V by 8 bases and J by 2 bases, and 13 bases separated the two germline ends. CDR3 protein: CSLRDTPYEQYF. The DNA of the CDR3 is TGCAGCCTCCGGGACACCCCCTACGAGCAGTACTTC.

With respect to this clonotype: Likely a read error: the CDR3 ends without its conserved phenylalanine or tryptophan. The V gene is TRBV12-3 or TRBV12-4, the J gene TRBJ2-7; D remains ambiguous. The CDR3 is 11 residues long. CDR3 bases: TGTGCCAGCAGTTCCCTCTACGGGCAGTACTTA. Translating it yields CASSSLYGQYL.

The chain combines TRBV29-1 with TRBJ2-7; 7 positions agree with TRBD1. Germline loops: CDR1 SQVTM, CDR2 ANQGSEA. V shed 6 bases and J 8 bases; nucleotides not matched to a gene: 19. The CDR3 has 15 amino acids. This chain's CDR3 is CSVGTSGSGGDKQYF. The CDR3 DNA is TGCAGCGTGGGAACTTCCGGGTCAGGGGGTGACAAGCAGTACTTC.